The clone carrying this TCR beta chain appeared many times. Its target is not known. The sample belongs to a study of metastatic and nonmetastatic thyroid tumors. The overall study: Repertoires from blood and tumor or nodule tissue of malignant and benign thyroid patients were compared. Study-wide points: The reported finding was significantly higher TCR beta diversity in malignant thyroid tumors relative to benign nodules, in blood and tumor.

Prior to thyroid surgery, none of the patients had received any treatment. Germline trimming cut 5 bases from V and 3 bases from J; bases unmatched to any gene: 6. Germline CDR1 and CDR2: MNHEY and SMNVEV (reference sequence). CDR3 length equals 17 residues. Original processing methods: To classify distant metastasis in papillary thyroid cancer, a model was built from CDR3 differences across clinicopathological groups. TCRdb re-called the PCR reads with MiXCR. The V and J calls reflect TCRdb's pipeline rather than the authors' work. The sample carries about 39,000 clones, over 15% recorded once. V gene TRBV27 combines with J gene TRBJ2-3; 15 bases line up with TRBD2. This TCR came from a female donor with papillary thyroid cancer or a benign thyroid nodule (not recorded which). Some clones in this sample may be carry-over from other donors' samples. Sequencing used tumor tissue. CDR3 loop: CASSGLAGGPGTDTQYF. The DNA of the CDR3 is TGTGCCAGCAGTGGACTAGCGGGGGGGCCGGGGACAGATACGCAGTATTTT.